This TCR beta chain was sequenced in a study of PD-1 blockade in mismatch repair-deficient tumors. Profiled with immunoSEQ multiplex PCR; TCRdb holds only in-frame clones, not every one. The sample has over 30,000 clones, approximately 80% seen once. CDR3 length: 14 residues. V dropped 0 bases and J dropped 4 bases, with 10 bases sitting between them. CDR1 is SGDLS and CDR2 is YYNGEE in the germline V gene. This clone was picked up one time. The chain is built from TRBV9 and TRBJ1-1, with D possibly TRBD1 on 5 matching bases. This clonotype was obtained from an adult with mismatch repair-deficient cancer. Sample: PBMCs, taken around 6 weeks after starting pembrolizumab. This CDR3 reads CASSVEQGATEAFF. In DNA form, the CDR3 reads TGTGCCAGCAGCGTAGAGCAGGGTGCCACTGAAGCTTTCTTT.